One and the same sample provided the 31 T cell receptor beta chains below, sequenced in a study of STAT5B mutations in CD4+ large granular lymphocyte leukemia. Assay used: immunoSEQ multiplex PCR; TCRdb lists only in-frame clones, some missing. Of 35,000 to 45,000 clones listed, 86% are singletons. Sequencing was carried out using CD4+ T cells from blood buffy coats. The receptors were gathered from a human donor in good health.

The V and J genes are TRBV5-1 and TRBJ2-5; D not certain. Per germline, CDR1 SGHRS and CDR2 YFSETQ. Trimming left V 0 bases short and J 2 bases short, with 11 bases between. The CDR3 spans 15 residues. The CDR3 is CASSLATPIQETQYF. Written as DNA, the CDR3 is TGCGCCAGCAGCTTGGCGACACCTATTCAAGAGACCCAGTACTTC.

The chain recombines TRBV10-3 with TRBJ2-5, with D hard to call. The CDR3 is made up of 13 amino acids. V lost 4 bases, J lost 0 bases, and 6 bases lay in between. The germline V gene has CDR1 ENHRY and CDR2 SYGVKD. Written as DNA, the CDR3 is TGTGCCATCAGTGGCAGCAACCAAGAGACCCAGTACTTC. Encoded protein: CAISGSNQETQYF.

CDR3 sequence: CASTRGFDTEAFF. In nucleotides, the CDR3 is TGTGCCAGCACCAGGGGTTTTGACACTGAAGCTTTCTTT. The chain carries TRBV25-1 and TRBJ1-1; a weak D match, TRBD1 (6 bases). Germline lookup yields CDR1 MGHDK and CDR2 SYGVNS. V was clipped by 7 bases and J by 3 bases, with 12 bases between them. The CDR3 has 13 amino acids.

This clone was found a few times. This chain uses TRBV4-1 with TRBJ2-1, with D perhaps given as TRBD1 or TRBD2 (5 bases each). The length of the CDR3 is 20 residues. Germline values: CDR1 MGHRA, CDR2 YSYEKL. The ends were cut back, 3 bases at V and 0 bases at J, with 24 bases in the middle. The CDR3 coding sequence is TGCGCCAGCAGCCAGAATATACGGGACGGTTATTCTAGCTCCTACAATGAGCAGTTCTTC. Protein sequence: CASSQNIRDGYSSSYNEQFF.

The rearrangement links TRBV5-1 to TRBJ1-3, with D maybe TRBD1 (5 bases). Germline CDR1 reads SGHRS; CDR2 reads YFSETQ. The V end was cut by 0 bases, the J end by 8 bases, with 12 bases between. The CDR3 sequence is 14 residues long. This CDR3 reads CASSLAGERDTIYF. CDR3 DNA sequence: TGCGCCAGCAGCTTGGCGGGGGAGAGGGACACCATATATTTT.

The chain joins TRBV5-1 to TRBJ2-2; TRBD1 is a possible D gene (5 bases). This CDR3 region has 15 residues. Germline loops: CDR1 SGHRS, CDR2 YFSETQ. The germline V and J ends were trimmed by 0 bases and 4 bases, with 10 bases remaining between them. CDR3 DNA: TGCGCCAGCAGCTTGGAGGGGTTAGGCACCGGGGAGCTGTTTTTT. Protein product: CASSLEGLGTGELFF.

The chain has TRBV7-2 and TRBJ2-5; 7 nucleotides line up with TRBD1. The CDR3 extends over 16 amino acids. Unmatched junction bases numbered 8, after V lost 2 bases and J lost 2 bases. CDR1 is SGHTA, CDR2 FQGNSA, per germline. CDR3 amino acids: CASSLNAGGVQETQYF. In DNA form, the CDR3 reads TGTGCCAGCAGCTTAAATGCAGGGGGAGTTCAAGAGACCCAGTACTTC.

The chain has TRBV6-5 and TRBJ1-2, with no clear D. CDR3 length: 13 amino acids. Germline lookup yields CDR1 MNHEY and CDR2 SVGAGI. Trimming stripped 5 bases from V and 3 bases from J, with 10 bases between. Here the CDR3 DNA reads TGTGCCAGCAGTAAGACCGGGGACTATGGCTACACCTTC. As protein: CASSKTGDYGYTF.

The rearrangement joins TRBV19 to TRBJ1-5; no definite D call. V shed 0 bases and J shed 4 bases, with 4 bases lying between them. The CDR3 has 13 residues. The germline gives CDR1 LNHDA, CDR2 SQIVND (reference sequence). CDR3 nucleotides: TGTGCCAGTAGTATAGAGTGGAATCAGCCCCAGCATTTT. This translates into CASSIEWNQPQHF.

The chain's CDR3 is CASSLRDYTYNEQFF. The CDR3 nucleotides read TGTGCCAGCAGCTTGAGGGACTACACGTACAATGAGCAGTTCTTC. The chain uses TRBV5-4 and TRBJ2-1, with 7 bases lining up with TRBD2. The CDR3 is made up of 15 amino acids. The V gene's germline CDR1 is SGHNT and CDR2 YYREEE (reference sequence). Trimming removed 1 base from V and 4 bases from J; junction bases left unmatched: 5. The full variable domain, with the rest looked up from reference TRBV5-4 and TRBJ2-1, is ETGVTQSPTHLIKTRGQQVTLRCSSQSGHNTVSWYQQALGQGPQFIFQYYREEENGRGNFPPRFSGLQFPNYSSELNVNALELDDSALYLCASSLRDYTYNEQFFGPGTRLTVL.

This clone was recorded a few times. This sequence joins TRBV19 and TRBJ1-2, with 11 bases fitting TRBD1. Germline values: CDR1 LNHDA, CDR2 SQIVND (reference sequence). There are 13 residues in the CDR3. J gave up 7 bases and V 7 bases, and 5 bases lay outside the gene matches. The CDR3 sequence is CASKGTGGRGYTF. The CDR3 nucleotides read TGTGCCAGTAAGGGGACAGGGGGTCGTGGCTACACCTTC.

This sequence joins TRBV7-3 and TRBJ1-1; D not certain. Deletions cut 3 bases from V and 1 base from J, with 15 bases between. The CDR3 spans 16 residues. Germline CDR1 is SGHTA and CDR2 is FQGTGA. CDR3 bases: TGTGCCAGCAGCTTGGGATCCCGACGGGAGAACACTGAAGCTTTCTTT. Protein sequence: CASSLGSRRENTEAFF.

The chain links TRBV6-6 to TRBJ1-2; 7 nucleotides agree with TRBD1. Germline V gene sequence: CDR1 MNHNY, CDR2 SVGAGI (reference sequence). This CDR3 region has 14 residues. V lost 4 bases to trimming and J lost 8 bases; unmatched junction nucleotides: 10. CDR3 protein: CASSSQDRFRGYTF. In DNA, the CDR3 is TGTGCCAGCAGTTCCCAGGACAGGTTTAGGGGCTACACCTTC.

The chain uses TRBV5-4 and TRBJ2-5, with 9 bases matching TRBD1. V was clipped by 5 bases and J by 5 bases; unmatched bases: 4. CDR3 length: 13 residues. The germline V gene has CDR1 SGHNT and CDR2 YYREEE (reference sequence). CDR3 amino acids: CASSPGTGETQYF. In DNA form, the CDR3 reads TGTGCCAGCAGTCCCGGGACAGGGGAGACCCAGTACTTC.

This rearrangement joins TRBV5-1 to TRBJ2-5, with TRBD2 matching 14 bases. CDR3 length equals 17 residues. The germline CDR1 and CDR2 sequences are SGHRS and YFSETQ. Trimming took 0 bases from V and 5 from J; bases not matched to a gene: 6. The CDR3 loop reads CASSLGLAGGPSETQYF. DNA for the CDR3: TGCGCCAGCAGCTTGGGACTAGCGGGAGGGCCCTCGGAGACCCAGTACTTC.

V is TRBV6-1 and J is TRBJ2-1; no reliable D call. Germline V gives CDR1 MNHNS, CDR2 SASEGT. Trimming removed 6 bases at V and 1 base at J, with 13 bases between. The CDR3 covers 15 residues. CDR3 sequence: CASSGRVGSYNEQFF. The CDR3 coding sequence is TGTGCCAGCAGCGGTCGGGTGGGGTCCTACAATGAGCAGTTCTTC.

The chain combines TRBV27 with TRBJ2-7, with TRBD1 matching over 11 bases. This CDR3 is 15 amino acids long. Germline CDR1 is MNHEY and CDR2 is SMNVEV (reference sequence). After removal of 5 bases from V and 2 bases from J, the junction contained 5 bases not matched to a gene. CDR3 loop: CASSVRGQGAYEQYF. As DNA, the CDR3 is TGTGCCAGCAGTGTGAGGGGACAGGGGGCCTACGAGCAGTACTTC.

V and J are TRBV28 and TRBJ2-7, with D perhaps being TRBD1 or TRBD2 (6 bases each). Trimming cost V 5 bases and J 0 bases, with 14 bases left between them. Germline values: CDR1 MDHEN, CDR2 SYDVKM. The CDR3 loop spans 15 amino acids. Here the CDR3 reads CASSITPGASYEQYF. The CDR3 region has the DNA TGTGCCAGCAGTATCACTCCGGGGGCCTCCTACGAGCAGTACTTC.

The chain employs TRBV27 and TRBJ2-7; 7 nucleotides agree with TRBD1. This CDR3 contains 14 residues. Germline CDR1 and CDR2: MNHEY and SMNVEV (reference sequence). After removal of 6 bases from V and 2 bases from J, the junction contained 7 bases not matched to a gene. The CDR3 loop reads CASRRTGDTYEQYF. The CDR3 coding sequence is TGTGCCAGCAGGCGGACAGGTGATACCTACGAGCAGTACTTC.

There are a few counts of this clone. The rearrangement uses TRBV7-2 and TRBJ2-3; no clear D gene. Germline V CDR1 and CDR2: SGHTA, FQGNSA. There are 14 residues in the CDR3. Trimming took off 2 bases at V and 6 bases at J, with 12 bases between the two ends. DNA of the CDR3: TGTGCCAGCAGCTTACGGCAGGCGAAGGATACGCAGTATTTT. This encodes CASSLRQAKDTQYF.

The rearrangement joins TRBV4-2 to TRBJ1-1, with 8 positions matching TRBD1. CDR3 length: 16 amino acids. V lost 1 base to trimming and J lost 1 base; unmatched junction nucleotides: 5. Germline-derived CDR1 and CDR2 are LGHNA and YNFKEQ. Written as DNA, the CDR3 is TGTGCCAGCAGCCAAGTGCAGGGGGCACGGAACACTGAAGCTTTCTTT. Amino acids: CASSQVQGARNTEAFF.

The rearrangement uses TRBV2 and TRBJ2-5, with 12 bases aligning to TRBD2. The junction had 3 bases not matched to a gene; V was cut back by 6 bases and J by 4 bases. Looked up from germline, CDR1 is SNHLY and CDR2 is FYNNEI. This CDR3 has 14 residues. Written as DNA, the CDR3 is TGTGCCAGCAGGGAACTAGCGGGAGGAGAGACCCAGTACTTC. Protein: CASRELAGGETQYF.

This chain links TRBV5-4 with TRBJ1-1, with a tentative D call TRBD1 (6 bases). This CDR3 region has 15 residues. The germline V and J ends were trimmed by 2 bases and 4 bases, with 15 bases remaining between them. CDR1 is SGHNT and CDR2 is YYREEE in the germline V gene (reference sequence). The CDR3 DNA is TGTGCCAGCAGCTTAGGACAGACTGGGGCCACTGAAGCTTTCTTT. Amino acid sequence: CASSLGQTGATEAFF.

The DNA of the CDR3 is TGTGCCAGCAGTGGGGTCTCGTCAGATACGCAGTATTTT. It yields the protein CASSGVSSDTQYF. The rearrangement links TRBV2 to TRBJ2-3, with D unresolved. With 4 bases removed from V and 4 bases from J, the gap between germline ends came to 9 bases. The CDR3 totals 13 residues. Germline CDR1 reads SNHLY; CDR2 reads FYNNEI.

The chain uses TRBV7-3 and TRBJ2-3, with 7 positions matching TRBD1. CDR3 length: 14 amino acids. Germline CDR1 reads SGHTA; CDR2 reads FQGTGA. Trimming cost V 6 bases and J 1 base; bases outside gene matches: 4. This chain's CDR3 is CASRTGMGTDTQYF. The CDR3 coding sequence is TGTGCCAGCAGGACAGGGATGGGCACAGATACGCAGTATTTT.

This clone occurred a few times. The V and J genes are TRBV6-1 and TRBJ1-3; D is unclear. CDR1 is MNHNS and CDR2 is SASEGT in the germline V gene. The CDR3 runs to 13 residues. V was shortened by 7 bases and J by 0 bases, with 7 bases between the two germline ends. CDR3 amino acids: CASNFISGNTIYF. CDR3 bases: TGTGCCAGCAATTTCATCTCTGGAAACACCATATATTTT.

V usage is TRBV5-1 and J usage is TRBJ2-1; TRBD2 agrees at 8 bases. CDR1 is SGHRS and CDR2 is YFSETQ in the germline V gene. The V segment lost 4 bases and the J segment 7 bases; nucleotides outside the gene matches: 4. This CDR3 is 13 amino acids long. CDR3 region: CASSTGLVNEQFF. The CDR3 nucleotides read TGCGCCAGCAGCACGGGACTAGTAAATGAGCAGTTCTTC.

The chain combines TRBV9 with TRBJ2-1, with 10 bases lining up with TRBD2. The CDR3 is 13 residues long. CDR1 and CDR2 (germline): SGDLS, YYNGEE. V shed 5 bases and J 10 bases; nucleotides not matched to a gene: 6. Written as DNA, the CDR3 is TGTGCCAGCAGGGGGGCTAGCGGGAGCGAGCAGTTCTTC. It yields the protein CASRGASGSEQFF.

The V and J genes are TRBV5-1 and TRBJ2-4; maybe TRBD1 (6 bases). The CDR3 is made up of 13 amino acids. V shed 0 bases and J shed 5 bases, with 6 bases lying between them. From germline, CDR1 is SGHRS and CDR2 YFSETQ. The CDR3 sequence is CASSLEGENIQYF. The CDR3 bases are TGCGCCAGCAGCTTGGAGGGGGAAAACATTCAGTACTTC.

CDR3 DNA: TGTGCCAGCAGTGAAGCCCTCGGAAGGGGAGGTGTCCAATCCTACAATGAGCAGTTCTTC. As protein: CASSEALGRGGVQSYNEQFF. V gene TRBV2 combines with J gene TRBJ2-1; D is possibly TRBD2 (6 bases). Germline values: CDR1 SNHLY, CDR2 FYNNEI. V lost 0 bases and J lost 1, with 22 bases in between. This CDR3 contains 20 residues.

The chain links TRBV20-1 to TRBJ2-7; a weak D match, TRBD2 (5 bases). The CDR3 sequence is 11 residues long. CDR1 and CDR2 (germline): DFQATT, SNEGSKA (reference sequence). Written as DNA, the CDR3 is TGCAGCCTCGGGGAGTCCTACGAGCAGTACTTC. Translated, it gives CSLGESYEQYF.